This T cell receptor beta chain was sequenced in a study of patients and donors after allogeneic stem cell transplantation. The CDR3 has 16 residues. Germline CDR1 reads SGHVS; CDR2 reads FQNEAQ. With 0 bases removed from V and 0 bases from J, the gap between germline ends came to 12 bases. This clonotype has a handful of counts. TCRdb ran MiXCR on the RT-PCR reads and lists one entry per CDR3 protein. Among about a million distinct CDR3 sequences listed, under 20% were seen once. The V gene is TRBV7-8, the J gene TRBJ2-7, with TRBD2 as a possible D gene (6 bases). The receptor was isolated from a human donor who was either an allogeneic HSCT recipient or a stem cell or donor lymphocyte infusion donor (not recorded which). It is not recorded whose cells these are; they may come from a transplant donor. The material sequenced was blood, either unsorted or a sorted T cell fraction (not recorded which). The CDR3 reads CASSLASGFLSYEQYF. In nucleotides, the CDR3 is TGTGCCAGCAGCTTAGCTAGCGGTTTCCTCTCCTACGAGCAGTACTTC.